The clone carrying this T cell receptor beta chain was observed at least ten times. The antigen is unknown. Each CDR3 protein gets one entry after TCRdb re-called the reads with MiXCR. The data hold approximately 140,000 distinct CDR3 sequences, with less than 9.5% observed a single time. The sample belongs to a study of T cell repertoires in cytomegalovirus infection. Study-level information: Matching HLA type, along with CMV infection, was indicated by public TCR beta signatures. Study observations and caveats: Cumulated frequencies of public TCR beta families served to identify carriers of CMV plus the relevant HLA.

CDR3 length equals 16 residues. The trim removed 5 bases at V and 0 bases at J, leaving 8 bases unmatched. The germline gives CDR1 SGHTA, CDR2 FQGTGA. Sequenced input: PBMCs. This chain joins TRBV7-3 and TRBJ2-3, with 7 nucleotides matching TRBD2. The clonotype originates from a human donor in good health (CMV status not recorded). Some clones in this sample may be carry-over from other donors' samples. The CDR3 DNA reads TGTGCCAGCAGCCTTGAAGCGGGGTCGAGCACAGATACGCAGTATTTT. As protein: CASSLEAGSSTDTQYF.